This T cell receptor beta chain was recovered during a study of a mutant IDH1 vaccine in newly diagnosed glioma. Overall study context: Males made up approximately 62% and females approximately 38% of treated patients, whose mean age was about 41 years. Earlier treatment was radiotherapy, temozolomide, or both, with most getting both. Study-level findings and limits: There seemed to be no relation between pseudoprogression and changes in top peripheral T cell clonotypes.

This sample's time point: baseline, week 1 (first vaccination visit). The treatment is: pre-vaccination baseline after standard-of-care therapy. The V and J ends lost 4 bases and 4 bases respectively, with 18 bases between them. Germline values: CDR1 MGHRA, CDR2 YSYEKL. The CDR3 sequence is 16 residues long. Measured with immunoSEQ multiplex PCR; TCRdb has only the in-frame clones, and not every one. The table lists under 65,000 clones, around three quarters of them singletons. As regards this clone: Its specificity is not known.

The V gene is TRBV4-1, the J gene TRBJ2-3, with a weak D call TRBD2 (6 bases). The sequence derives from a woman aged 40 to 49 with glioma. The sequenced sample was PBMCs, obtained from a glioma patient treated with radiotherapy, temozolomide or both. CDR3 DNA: TGCGCCAGCAGCCCCCTGGTAGCTAGCGCTGCAGATACGCAGTATTTT. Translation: CASSPLVASAADTQYF.